This T cell receptor beta chain was sequenced during a study of OX40 agonist ivuxolimab in advanced cancers. The wider study: Dose-escalation patients suffered from hepatocellular carcinoma, melanoma, renal cell or head and neck cancer.

Libraries were prepared by immunoSEQ multiplex PCR; TCRdb keeps only in-frame clonotypes and omits some of them. This sample has tens of thousands of clones, with less than 90% found just once. Points from the study as a whole: CD4+ T cells averaged fewer expanded clones than CD8+ T cells. A proportion of nonresponders additionally exhibited low normalized T-cell clonal expansion.

About this clone: Its antigen remains unknown.

Trimming cost V 3 bases and J 3 bases, with 8 bases left between them. CDR3 length: 14 residues. The germline CDR1 and CDR2 sequences are SGHAT and FQNNGV. The sample was CD4+ or CD8+ T cells sorted from blood, taken in a trial of the OX40 agonist ivuxolimab. The rearrangement links TRBV11-2 to TRBJ2-2, with D uncertain. This TCR was recovered from an adult with an advanced solid tumor such as melanoma, head and neck, liver or kidney cancer. CDR3 region: CASSLEWDTGELFF. CDR3 nucleotides: TGTGCCAGCAGCTTGGAATGGGACACCGGGGAGCTGTTTTTT. The variable domain in full, with the rest retrieved from reference TRBV11-2 and TRBJ2-2, is EAGVAQSPRYKIIEKRQSVAFWCNPISGHATLYWYQQILGQGPKLLIQFQNNGVVDDSQLPKDRFSAERLKGVDSTLKIQPAKLEDSAVYLCASSLEWDTGELFFGEGSRLTVL.